This T cell receptor beta chain was captured by sequencing in a study of CD8+ T cells in alopecia areata. Background on the study: Each day, treated patients took oral tofacitinib twice, at 5 to 10 mg per dose.

RNA extraction was followed by reverse transcription into cDNA, which acted as the sequencing template. Method: immunoSEQ multiplex PCR; TCRdb's copy keeps in-frame clones and lacks some. The sample lists over 200,000 clones, about three fifths occurring once. Treatment: oral pan-JAK inhibitor, 5-10 mg twice daily. Those with alopecia areata gave lesional scalp punch biopsies and peripheral blood. Germline loops: CDR1 MNHEY, CDR2 SVGAGI. The CDR3 contains 15 residues. Trimming cost V 2 bases and J 5 bases; bases outside gene matches: 4. Study-level points and caveats: Scalp clonality, along with expanded CD8+ clones among the top 100, was significantly decreased by tofacitinib. Clonality was higher in lesional than normal scalp, especially in alopecia totalis/universalis.

A remark on this clone: Its antigen is not identified.

The clonotype originates from a human donor with alopecia areata. Sequenced here: CD4+ T cells sorted from blood, sampled at week 4, from a patient treated with tofacitinib. The V and J genes are TRBV6-5 and TRBJ2-5; 11 positions agree with TRBD2. CDR3 coding DNA: TGTGCCAGCAGTTACACTAGCGGGGGATGGGAGACCCAGTACTTC. Translation: CASSYTSGGWETQYF.